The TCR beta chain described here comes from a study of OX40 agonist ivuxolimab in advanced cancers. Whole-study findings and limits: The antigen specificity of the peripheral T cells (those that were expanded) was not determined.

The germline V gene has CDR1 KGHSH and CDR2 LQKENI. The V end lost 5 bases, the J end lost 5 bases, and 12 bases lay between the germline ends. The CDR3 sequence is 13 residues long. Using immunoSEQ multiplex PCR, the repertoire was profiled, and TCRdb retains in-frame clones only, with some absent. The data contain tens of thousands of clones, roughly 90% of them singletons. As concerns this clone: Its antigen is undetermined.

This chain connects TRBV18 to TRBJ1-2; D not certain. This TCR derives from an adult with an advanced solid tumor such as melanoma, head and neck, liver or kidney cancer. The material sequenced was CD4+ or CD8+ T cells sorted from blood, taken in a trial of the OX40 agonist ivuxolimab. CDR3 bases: TGTGCCAGCTCATCGGGAAGGGAGTATGGCTACACCTTC. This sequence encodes CASSSGREYGYTF.